The T cell receptor (beta chain) described here comes from a study of blood T cell repertoires in COVID-19. Whole-study context: Acute and convalescent COVID-19 specimens originated in the United States, Italy and Spain. T cells, B-cell-depleted T cells, or PBMCs supplied cDNA or gDNA.

The authors' processing: Reference gene primer amplification gave estimated nucleated cell counts. TCRdb keeps only in-frame clones here, not all; method: immunoSEQ multiplex PCR. V and J calls and clone size are as listed in that table; D and trimming were resolved from the DNA. This table holds some 300,000 clones, around 88% found once. The CDR3 loop spans 13 amino acids. Trimming removed 4 bases from V and 6 bases from J, with 13 bases in between. Germline values: CDR1 SGHRS, CDR2 YFSETQ. Input material: peripheral blood. V is TRBV5-1 and J is TRBJ1-2, with D possibly matching TRBD1 (5 bases). The TCR sequence derives from a woman aged 25 to 39 who had recovered from COVID-19. CDR3 amino acids: CASSPQGGDGYTF. In DNA, the CDR3 is TGCGCCAGCAGCCCCCAGGGAGGGGATGGCTACACCTTC.